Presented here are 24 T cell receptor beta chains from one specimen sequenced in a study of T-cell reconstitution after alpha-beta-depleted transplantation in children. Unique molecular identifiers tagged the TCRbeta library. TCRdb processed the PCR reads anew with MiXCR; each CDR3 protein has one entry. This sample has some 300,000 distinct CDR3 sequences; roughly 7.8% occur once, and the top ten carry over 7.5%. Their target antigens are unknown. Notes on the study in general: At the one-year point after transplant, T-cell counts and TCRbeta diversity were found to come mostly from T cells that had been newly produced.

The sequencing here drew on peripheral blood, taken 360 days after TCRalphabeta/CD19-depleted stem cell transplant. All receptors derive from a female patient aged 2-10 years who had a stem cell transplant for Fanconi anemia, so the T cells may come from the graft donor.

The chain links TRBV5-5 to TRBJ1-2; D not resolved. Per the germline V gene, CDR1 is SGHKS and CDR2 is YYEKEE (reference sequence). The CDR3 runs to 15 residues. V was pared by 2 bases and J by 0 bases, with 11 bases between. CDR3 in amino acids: CASSLSLGSNYGYTF. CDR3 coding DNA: TGTGCCAGCAGCTTATCACTAGGCTCTAACTATGGCTACACCTTC. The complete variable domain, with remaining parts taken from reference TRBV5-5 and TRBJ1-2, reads DAGVTQSPTHLIKTRGQQVTLRCSPISGHKSVSWYQQVLGQGPQFIFQYYEKEERGRGNFPDRFSARQFPNYSSELNVNALLLGDSALYLCASSLSLGSNYGYTFGSGTRLTVV.

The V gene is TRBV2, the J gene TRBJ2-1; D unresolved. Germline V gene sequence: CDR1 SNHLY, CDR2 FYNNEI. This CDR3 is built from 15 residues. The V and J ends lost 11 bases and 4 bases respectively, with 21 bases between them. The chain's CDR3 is CAFTPRRLKYNEQFF. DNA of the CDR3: TGTGCCTTCACTCCCCGGCGCCTGAAATACAATGAGCAGTTCTTC.

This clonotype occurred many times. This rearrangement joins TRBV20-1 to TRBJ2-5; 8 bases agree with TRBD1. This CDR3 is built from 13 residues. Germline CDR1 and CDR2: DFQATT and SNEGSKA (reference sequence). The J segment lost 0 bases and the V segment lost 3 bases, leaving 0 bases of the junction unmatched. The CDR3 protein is CSARGQDQETQYF. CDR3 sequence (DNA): TGCAGTGCTAGGGGACAGGACCAAGAGACCCAGTACTTC.

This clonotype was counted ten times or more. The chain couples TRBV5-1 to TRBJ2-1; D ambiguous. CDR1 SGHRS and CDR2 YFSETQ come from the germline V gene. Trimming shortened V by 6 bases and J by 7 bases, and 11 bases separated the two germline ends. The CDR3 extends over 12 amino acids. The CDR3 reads CASTSVGNEQFF. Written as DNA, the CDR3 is TGCGCCAGCACCTCGGTAGGTAATGAGCAGTTCTTC.

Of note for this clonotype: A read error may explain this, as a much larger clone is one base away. This CDR3 reads CASSQIDIETQYF. The CDR3 coding sequence is TGTGCCAGCAGCCAGATTGACATAGAGACCCAGTACTTC. The chain employs TRBV3-1 and TRBJ2-5; D remains unclear. Germline CDR1 and CDR2: LGHDT and YNNKEL (reference sequence). The V and J ends lost 3 bases and 4 bases respectively, with 9 bases between them. The CDR3 length is 13 residues.

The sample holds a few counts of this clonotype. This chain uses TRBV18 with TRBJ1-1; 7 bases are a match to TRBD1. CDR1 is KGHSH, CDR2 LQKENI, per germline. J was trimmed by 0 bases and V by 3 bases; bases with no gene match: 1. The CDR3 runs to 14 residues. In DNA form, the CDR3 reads TGTGCCAGCTCACCCAGGGGGGTGAACACTGAAGCTTTCTTT. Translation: CASSPRGVNTEAFF.

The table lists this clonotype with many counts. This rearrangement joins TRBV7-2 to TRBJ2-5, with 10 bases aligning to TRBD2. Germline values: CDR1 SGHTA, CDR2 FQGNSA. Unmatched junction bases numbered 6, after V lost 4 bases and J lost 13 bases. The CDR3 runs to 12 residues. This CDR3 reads CASSSHSGGRYF. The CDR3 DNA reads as TGTGCCAGCAGCTCCCATAGCGGGGGGAGGTACTTC.

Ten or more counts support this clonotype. Written as DNA, the CDR3 is TGCAGCGTAGAGGGGTTTGAGGCAGGGGCGAATTACGAGCAGTACTTC. Translation: CSVEGFEAGANYEQYF. The chain has TRBV29-1 and TRBJ2-7; the D gene is possibly TRBD1 (6 bases). Germline V CDR1 and CDR2: SQVTM, ANQGSEA. Trimming took off 6 bases at V and 4 bases at J, with 25 bases between the two ends. The CDR3 runs 16 residues.

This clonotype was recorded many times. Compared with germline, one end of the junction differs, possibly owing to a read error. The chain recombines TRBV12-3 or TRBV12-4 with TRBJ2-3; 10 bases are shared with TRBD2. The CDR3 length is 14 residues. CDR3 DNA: TGTGCCAGCAGTCTAGCGGGGGCAACAGATACGCAGTATTTT. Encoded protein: CASSLAGATDTQYF.

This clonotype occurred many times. DNA of the CDR3: TGTGCCAGCAGCCAAAGCGGGGGAGAAGAGACCCAGTACTTC. Translation gives CASSQSGGEETQYF. This chain uses TRBV12-3 or TRBV12-4 with TRBJ2-5, with 8 bases fitting TRBD2. Trimming cost V 6 bases and J 3 bases; bases outside gene matches: 6. The CDR3 has 14 amino acids.

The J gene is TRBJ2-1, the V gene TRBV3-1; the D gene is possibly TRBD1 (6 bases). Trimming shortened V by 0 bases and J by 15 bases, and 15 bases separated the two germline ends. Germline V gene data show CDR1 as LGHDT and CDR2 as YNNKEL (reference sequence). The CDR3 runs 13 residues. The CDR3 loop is CASSQDMGTGPFF. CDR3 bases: TGTGCCAGCAGCCAAGATATGGGAACAGGGCCGTTCTTC.

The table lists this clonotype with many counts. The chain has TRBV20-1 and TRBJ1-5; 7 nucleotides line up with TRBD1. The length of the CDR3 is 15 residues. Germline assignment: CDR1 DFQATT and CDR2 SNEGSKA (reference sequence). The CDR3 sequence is CRGDRVFYSNQPQHF. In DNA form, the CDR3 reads TGCAGAGGCGACAGGGTTTTCTATAGCAATCAGCCCCAGCATTTT.

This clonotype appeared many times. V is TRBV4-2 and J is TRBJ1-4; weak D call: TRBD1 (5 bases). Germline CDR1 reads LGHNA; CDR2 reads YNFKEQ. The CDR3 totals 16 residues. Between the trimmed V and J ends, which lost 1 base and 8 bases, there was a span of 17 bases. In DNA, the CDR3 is TGTGCCAGCAGCCAAGTCGTTGGGGCAGGGAGGGAAAAACTGTTTTTT. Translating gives CASSQVVGAGREKLFF.

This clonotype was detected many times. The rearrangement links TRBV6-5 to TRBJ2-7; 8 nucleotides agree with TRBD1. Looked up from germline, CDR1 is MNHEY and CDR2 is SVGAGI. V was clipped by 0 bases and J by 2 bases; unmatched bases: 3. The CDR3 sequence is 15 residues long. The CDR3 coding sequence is TGTGCCAGCAGTTACTCGGGACAGGTGACCTACGAGCAGTACTTC. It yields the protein CASSYSGQVTYEQYF.

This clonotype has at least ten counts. The CDR3, as DNA: TGCGCCAGCAGCTTGGAACAGAACCTGAATAAGCAGCCCCAGCATTTT. Protein sequence: CASSLEQNLNKQPQHF. This sequence joins TRBV5-1 and TRBJ1-5; no clear D. Germline V gene data show CDR1 as SGHRS and CDR2 as YFSETQ. The CDR3 totals 16 residues. V was clipped by 0 bases and J by 7 bases, with 17 bases between them.

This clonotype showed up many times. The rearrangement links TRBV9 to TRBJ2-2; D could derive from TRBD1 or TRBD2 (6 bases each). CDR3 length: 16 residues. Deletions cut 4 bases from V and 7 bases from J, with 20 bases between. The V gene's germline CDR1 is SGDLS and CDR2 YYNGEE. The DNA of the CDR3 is TGTGCCAGCAGCCCCAATGTCGGGGGCGAAGGCGGGGAGCTGTTTTTT. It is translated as CASSPNVGGEGGELFF.

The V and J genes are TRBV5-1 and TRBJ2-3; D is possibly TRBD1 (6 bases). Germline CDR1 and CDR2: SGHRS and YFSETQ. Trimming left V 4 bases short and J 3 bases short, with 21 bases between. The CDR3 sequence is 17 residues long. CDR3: CASSRNPSRRGTDTQYF. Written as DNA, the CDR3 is TGCGCCAGCAGCAGAAACCCCTCTAGAAGGGGGACAGATACGCAGTATTTT.

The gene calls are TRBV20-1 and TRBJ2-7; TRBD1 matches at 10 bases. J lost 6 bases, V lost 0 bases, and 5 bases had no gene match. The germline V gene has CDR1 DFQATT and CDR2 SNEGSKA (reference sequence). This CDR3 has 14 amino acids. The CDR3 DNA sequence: TGCAGTGCTAGAGATGACAGGGGGCTGGGCGAGCAGTACTTC. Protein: CSARDDRGLGEQYF.

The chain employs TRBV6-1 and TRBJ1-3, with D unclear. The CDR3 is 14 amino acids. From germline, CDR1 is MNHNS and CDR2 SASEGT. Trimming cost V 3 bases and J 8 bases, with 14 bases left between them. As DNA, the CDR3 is TGTGCCAGCAGTGATTCACCTCGACGAGACACCATATATTTT. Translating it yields CASSDSPRRDTIYF.

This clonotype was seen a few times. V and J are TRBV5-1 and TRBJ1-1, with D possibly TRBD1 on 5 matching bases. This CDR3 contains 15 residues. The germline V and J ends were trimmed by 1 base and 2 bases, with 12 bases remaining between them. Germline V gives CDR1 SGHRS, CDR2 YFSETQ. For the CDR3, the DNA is TGCGCCAGCAGCTTGATGTGGAGGGGTAACACTGAAGCTTTCTTT. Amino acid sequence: CASSLMWRGNTEAFF.

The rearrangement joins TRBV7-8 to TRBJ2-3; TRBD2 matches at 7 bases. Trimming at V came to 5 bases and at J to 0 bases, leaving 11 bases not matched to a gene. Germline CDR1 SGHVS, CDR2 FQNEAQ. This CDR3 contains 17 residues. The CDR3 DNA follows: TGTGCCAGCAGCCAAGGACTTAGCGGGTCTAGCACAGATACGCAGTATTTT. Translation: CASSQGLSGSSTDTQYF.

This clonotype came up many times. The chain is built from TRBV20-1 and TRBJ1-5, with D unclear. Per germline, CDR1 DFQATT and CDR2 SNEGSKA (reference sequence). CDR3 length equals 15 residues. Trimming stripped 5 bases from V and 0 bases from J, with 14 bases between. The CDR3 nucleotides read TGCAGTGCTTCCGCCCTGACGGTTAGCAATCAGCCCCAGCATTTT. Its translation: CSASALTVSNQPQHF.

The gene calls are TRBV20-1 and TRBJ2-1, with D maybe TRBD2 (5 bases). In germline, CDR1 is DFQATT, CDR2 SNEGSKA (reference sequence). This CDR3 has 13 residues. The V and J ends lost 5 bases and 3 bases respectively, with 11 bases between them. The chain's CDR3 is CSAGDYYYNEQFF. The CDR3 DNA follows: TGCAGTGCTGGCGACTATTACTACAATGAGCAGTTCTTC.

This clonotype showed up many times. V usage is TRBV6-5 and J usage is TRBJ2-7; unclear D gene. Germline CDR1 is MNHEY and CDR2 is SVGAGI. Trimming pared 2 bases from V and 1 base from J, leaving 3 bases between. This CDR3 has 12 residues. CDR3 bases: TGTGCCAGCAGTTACAGGTCCTACGAGCAGTACGTC. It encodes CASSYRSYEQYV.